These 5 T cell receptor beta chains were all obtained from the same sample, sequenced in a study of T cells after yellow fever vaccination. TCRdb analysed the 5' RACE reads with MiXCR anew, one entry per CDR3 protein. This table has 300,000 to 400,000 distinct CDR3 sequences, around 12% appearing once. Sequenced material: CD4+ T cells sorted from PBMCs, taken 15 days after the yellow fever booster vaccination. The origin of the receptors is a young man who received the YFV17D yellow fever vaccine.

The chain recombines TRBV6-5 with TRBJ1-4; D gene uncertain. V lost 6 bases and J 2 bases, leaving 10 bases between the germline ends. Germline CDR1 and CDR2: MNHEY and SVGAGI. This CDR3 is built from 14 residues. The CDR3 protein is CASSPGFTNEKLFF. CDR3 nucleotides: TGTGCCAGCAGCCCCGGGTTTACTAATGAAAAACTGTTTTTT.

This clonotype was seen a handful of times. J is TRBJ2-5 and V is TRBV4-2; 8 nucleotides line up with TRBD2. V shed 0 bases and J 4 bases; nucleotides not matched to a gene: 7. Germline values: CDR1 LGHNA, CDR2 YNFKEQ. This CDR3 spans 16 amino acids. CDR3 sequence: CASSQDVAGGSETQYF. CDR3 nucleotide sequence: TGTGCCAGCAGCCAAGATGTGGCGGGGGGTTCAGAGACCCAGTACTTC.

This clonotype has more than one count but fewer than ten. The chain links TRBV5-1 to TRBJ1-1; perhaps TRBD1 as D (5 bases). Trimming removed 4 bases at V and 1 base at J, with 11 bases between. This CDR3 has 14 residues. From germline, CDR1 is SGHRS and CDR2 YFSETQ. The CDR3, as DNA: TGCGCCAGCAGCCTAGGACACAAGAACACTGAAGCTTTCTTT. This codes for CASSLGHKNTEAFF.

This clonotype was detected many times. This rearrangement joins TRBV7-2 to TRBJ2-3; D gene ambiguous. The CDR3 runs to 13 residues. CDR1 is SGHTA and CDR2 is FQGNSA in the germline V gene. V was shortened by 2 bases and J by 14 bases, with 17 bases between the two germline ends. CDR3 sequence reads: CASSLPTLPARYF. CDR3 DNA: TGTGCCAGCAGCTTACCGACTCTCCCGGCCCGGTATTTT.

The V and J genes are TRBV2 and TRBJ2-5, with D perhaps TRBD1 (6 bases). V was clipped by 3 bases and J by 1 base, with 12 bases between them. The CDR3 spans 15 residues. Germline V gene lookup returns CDR1 SNHLY and CDR2 FYNNEI. CDR3 sequence (DNA): TGTGCCAGCAGTGATCAGCAAGGGGGCCAAGAGACCCAGTACTTC. Encoded protein: CASSDQQGGQETQYF.